These 17 T cell receptor beta chains share one sample of origin, sequenced in a study of cytomegalovirus exposure and HLA in healthy donors. 60 Vbeta and 13 Jbeta primers were used in PCR. Produced via immunoSEQ multiplex PCR; TCRdb's table is partial and in-frame only. The sample comprises 75,000 to 90,000 clones, 60% to 85% of which are singletons, and approximately 4.6% rests with the top ten. The sequenced material came from PBMCs. Receptors originate from a man aged 35-49 years in good health and CMV-seronegative.

CDR3 sequence reads: CASSPDYTFYEQYF. In DNA, the CDR3 is TGTGCCAGCAGCCCAGACTACACTTTCTACGAGCAGTACTTC. V usage is TRBV9 and J usage is TRBJ2-7; a possible D gene is TRBD2 (5 bases). Germline assignment: CDR1 SGDLS and CDR2 YYNGEE. The V gene lost 4 bases and the J gene lost 3 bases, with 14 bases spanning the gap. The CDR3 is 14 amino acids.

The chain has TRBV27 and TRBJ1-2; D is perhaps TRBD1 (6 bases). The CDR3 has 16 residues. In germline, CDR1 is MNHEY, CDR2 SMNVEV (reference sequence). V lost 4 bases and J lost 4, with 19 bases in between. CDR3 DNA: TGTGCCAGCAGTTCGTTTGGGGCAGGGGCAGGCTATGGCTACACCTTC. It yields the protein CASSSFGAGAGYGYTF.

The genes are TRBV28 and TRBJ1-2; TRBD1 is a possible D gene (6 bases). V lost 5 bases and J 8 bases, leaving 12 bases between the germline ends. CDR1 MDHEN and CDR2 SYDVKM come from the germline V gene. CDR3 length: 12 amino acids. CDR3 sequence: CASSTGPEGYTF. DNA for the CDR3: TGTGCCAGCAGTACAGGGCCGGAGGGCTACACCTTC.

V and J are TRBV30 and TRBJ2-1; 7 nucleotides align to TRBD1. The CDR3 extends over 14 amino acids. J was trimmed by 0 bases and V by 2 bases; bases with no gene match: 1. Germline CDR1 is GTSNPN and CDR2 is SVGIG (reference sequence). The CDR3 reads CAWSRDSSYNEQFF. CDR3 bases: TGTGCCTGGAGTAGGGACAGCTCCTACAATGAGCAGTTCTTC. Using reference TRBV30 and TRBJ2-1 for the parts outside the CDR3, the full variable domain is SQTIHQWPATLVQPVGSPLSLECTVEGTSNPNLYWYRQAAGRGLQLLFYSVGIGQISSEVPQNLSASRPQDRQFILSSKKLLLSDSGFYLCAWSRDSSYNEQFFGPGTRLTVL.

A few counts support this clone. This rearrangement joins TRBV6-5 to TRBJ1-2, with 9 positions matching TRBD1. Germline V gene data show CDR1 as MNHEY and CDR2 as SVGAGI. This CDR3 is built from 13 residues. V lost 4 bases to trimming and J lost 6 bases; unmatched junction nucleotides: 3. In nucleotides, the CDR3 is TGTGCCAGCAGTTCCCGGGACAGGGATGGCTACACCTTC. Translation gives CASSSRDRDGYTF.

The J gene is TRBJ2-5, the V gene TRBV27, with D possibly matching TRBD2 (6 bases). The CDR3 runs to 13 residues. CDR1 and CDR2 from the germline V gene are MNHEY and SMNVEV (reference sequence). V was cut by 7 bases and J by 2 bases, with 11 bases left in between. This chain's CDR3 is CASKPGGQETQYF. The CDR3 bases are TGTGCCAGCAAACCCGGAGGGCAAGAGACCCAGTACTTC.

J is TRBJ1-2 and V is TRBV10-3; D is undetermined. From germline, CDR1 is ENHRY and CDR2 SYGVKD. Between the trimmed V and J ends, which lost 5 bases and 0 bases, there was a span of 7 bases. This CDR3 contains 13 residues. The DNA of the CDR3 is TGTGCCATCAGTCCCGGAGCTAACTATGGCTACACCTTC. Translating it yields CAISPGANYGYTF.

V gene TRBV4-1 combines with J gene TRBJ2-1, with 10 bases that match TRBD2. This CDR3 is 21 amino acids long. Germline CDR1 MGHRA, CDR2 YSYEKL. V was clipped by 4 bases and J by 2 bases; unmatched bases: 20. Here the CDR3 DNA reads TGCGCCAGCAGCCCTCTTGGGGGGTCAGCGGGAGGGCCTTGGGCCTACAATGAGCAGTTCTTC. Translation: CASSPLGGSAGGPWAYNEQFF.

The chain has TRBV7-9 and TRBJ1-3, with D maybe TRBD1 (5 bases). The V and J ends lost 1 base and 4 bases respectively, with 11 bases between them. Germline V gene sequence: CDR1 SEHNR, CDR2 FQNEAQ (reference sequence). The CDR3 sequence is 15 residues long. The CDR3 region has the DNA TGTGCCAGCAGCTTAGAGGGGCGCGTCGGAAACACCATATATTTT. This sequence encodes CASSLEGRVGNTIYF.

The chain is built from TRBV5-6 and TRBJ2-5; TRBD2 is a possible D gene (5 bases). Germline CDR1 and CDR2: SGHDT and YYEEEE. The CDR3 extends over 15 amino acids. Trimming shortened V by 2 bases and J by 4 bases, and 15 bases separated the two germline ends. CDR3 nucleotide sequence: TGTGCCAGCAGCTTTACGGGGTTTGAAGGAGAGACCCAGTACTTC. Translation gives CASSFTGFEGETQYF.

The CDR3 protein is CASSLVLTSASDTQYF. The CDR3 DNA reads as TGTGCCAGCAGCTTAGTACTAACTAGCGCGTCAGATACGCAGTATTTT. The chain recombines TRBV7-2 with TRBJ2-3; 7 positions agree with TRBD2. With V trimmed by 1 base and J by 4 bases, 8 bases remained unmatched. CDR1 and CDR2 (germline): SGHTA, FQGNSA. The CDR3 runs to 16 residues.

This clone was seen only once. V is TRBV7-9 and J is TRBJ2-3; no firm D call. The V end lost 1 base, the J end lost 1 base, and 6 bases lay between the germline ends. Per the germline V gene, CDR1 is SEHNR and CDR2 is FQNEAQ (reference sequence). The CDR3 length is 14 residues. CDR3 nucleotides: TGTGCCAGCAGCTTAGAGTTAGGCACAGATACGCAGTATTTT. This gives the protein CASSLELGTDTQYF.

This clone was found a few times. The CDR3 nucleotides are TGTGCCAGCAGTGCTCGCGGGTTGGGGAATGAGCAGTTCTTC. Translating it yields CASSARGLGNEQFF. This chain links TRBV7-3 with TRBJ2-1; a possible D gene is TRBD2 (5 bases). Trimming cost V 6 bases and J 7 bases, with 16 bases left between them. Per germline, CDR1 SGHTA and CDR2 FQGTGA. This CDR3 region has 14 residues.

This clone was detected a few times. The rearrangement uses TRBV2 and TRBJ2-1; 7 nucleotides match TRBD2. Germline values: CDR1 SNHLY, CDR2 FYNNEI. Losses at the gene ends were 0 bases for V and 5 bases for J; bases not matched to a gene: 1. This CDR3 is 14 amino acids long. CDR3 sequence (DNA): TGTGCCAGCAGTGAAGCTGGGACTAACAATGAGCAGTTCTTC. Its translation is CASSEAGTNNEQFF.

This clone showed up just once. The rearrangement joins TRBV29-1 to TRBJ2-5, with a possible D match to TRBD1 (6 bases). CDR1 is SQVTM and CDR2 is ANQGSEA in the germline V gene. This CDR3 is built from 12 residues. V shed 4 bases and J shed 4 bases, with 10 bases lying between them. Here the CDR3 DNA reads TGCAGCGTTGGGACAGACGGAGAGACCCAGTACTTC. Its translation is CSVGTDGETQYF.

The rearrangement joins TRBV5-1 to TRBJ2-5, with 8 bases that match TRBD1. Germline trimming cut 6 bases from V and 5 bases from J; bases unmatched to any gene: 9. This CDR3 spans 14 amino acids. The V gene's germline CDR1 is SGHRS and CDR2 YFSETQ. DNA for the CDR3: TGCGCCAGCACCACAGGGGGTGGGTCGGAGACCCAGTACTTC. Amino acids: CASTTGGGSETQYF.

The rearrangement uses TRBV6-1 and TRBJ2-7; no clear D. The V end lost 2 bases, the J end lost 7 bases, and 21 bases lay between the germline ends. Germline V CDR1 and CDR2: MNHNS, SASEGT. CDR3 length: 16 amino acids. The CDR3 reads CASSETPPPSSREQYF. DNA of the CDR3: TGTGCCAGCAGTGAAACCCCGCCTCCTAGTTCAAGGGAGCAGTACTTC.